This T cell receptor (beta chain) stems from a study of cytomegalovirus exposure and HLA in healthy donors. Findings and limits, study-wide: Earlier analysis yielded a pattern in which most TCR beta V segments were productive about 87% or about 30% of the time.

About this clone itself: Its antigen is currently unknown.

The germline V and J ends were trimmed by 3 bases and 3 bases, with 9 bases remaining between them. Germline CDR1 and CDR2: MGHDK and SYGVNS. The CDR3 is 13 amino acids. 60 Vbeta and 13 Jbeta primers were used in PCR. Here immunoSEQ multiplex PCR was the method, and the copy in TCRdb shows in-frame clones only, minus some. The sample includes under 150,000 clones, 70% to 90% of them seen just once. The specimen sequenced was PBMCs. This TCR was recovered from a boy younger than 18 in good health and CMV-seronegative. The chain joins TRBV25-1 to TRBJ2-7; no definite D call. The CDR3 DNA follows: TGTGCCAGCAGTGAGCGTGCAAACTACGAGCAGTACTTC. Its translation is CASSERANYEQYF.